One sample yielded the 18 T cell receptor beta chains listed below, sequenced in a study of blood T cell repertoires in COVID-19. TCRdb keeps only in-frame clones here, not all; method: immunoSEQ multiplex PCR. The sample includes more than 150,000 clones, more than 75% of them seen just once. The material sequenced was peripheral blood. These receptors all come from a man in his sixties with COVID-19, enrolled during active disease.

The J gene is TRBJ2-1, the V gene TRBV2; TRBD1 matches 7 bases. Germline CDR1 is SNHLY and CDR2 is FYNNEI. The length of the CDR3 is 16 residues. Trimming at V came to 6 bases and at J to 1 base, leaving 9 bases not matched to a gene. The CDR3 region has the DNA TGTGCCAGCAGAGCGACAGGGACCGTTTCCTACAATGAGCAGTTCTTC. Translation gives CASRATGTVSYNEQFF.

The rearrangement joins TRBV2 to TRBJ1-6, with a tentative D call TRBD1 (5 bases). The germline V and J ends were trimmed by 1 base and 9 bases, with 13 bases remaining between them. The germline V gene encodes CDR1 SNHLY and CDR2 FYNNEI. This CDR3 has 15 amino acids. The CDR3 loop is CASSEGLGGGSPLHF. In nucleotides, the CDR3 is TGTGCCAGCAGTGAAGGGCTGGGGGGAGGTTCACCCCTCCACTTT.

The chain links TRBV5-4 to TRBJ1-1, with a possible D match to TRBD1 (5 bases). The CDR3 has 16 residues. Trimming removed 5 bases from V and 1 base from J, with 18 bases in between. Germline V lookup: CDR1 SGHNT, CDR2 YYREEE (reference sequence). DNA of the CDR3: TGTGCCAGCAGTCTTGCCCGCGACAGAACGAACACTGAAGCTTTCTTT. It translates to CASSLARDRTNTEAFF.

Note on this clone: This sample also contains other DNA sequences that code for the same CDR3. The V gene is TRBV18, the J gene TRBJ2-2; 9 bases align to TRBD1. This CDR3 contains 15 residues. V shed 3 bases, J shed 1 base, and the junction held 0 bases outside the gene matches. The germline V gene has CDR1 KGHSH and CDR2 LQKENI. The CDR3 here is CASSPGQGNTGELFF. The CDR3 region has the DNA TGTGCCAGCTCACCGGGACAGGGGAACACCGGGGAGCTGTTTTTT.

This clone was seen only once. This chain links TRBV27 with TRBJ2-7, with D maybe TRBD2 (6 bases). The CDR3 totals 17 residues. V dropped 5 bases and J dropped 3 bases, with 23 bases sitting between them. The V gene's germline CDR1 is MNHEY and CDR2 SMNVEV (reference sequence). The CDR3: CASSPSGGGARLYEQYF. The CDR3 coding sequence is TGTGCCAGCAGTCCCAGCGGTGGAGGGGCTAGACTCTACGAGCAGTACTTC.

The rearrangement links TRBV11-1 to TRBJ2-7, with 7 nucleotides matching TRBD2. V shed 5 bases and J 2 bases; nucleotides not matched to a gene: 12. Looked up from germline, CDR1 is SGHAT and CDR2 is FQDESV (reference sequence). The CDR3 runs to 16 residues. The CDR3 loop reads CASSARTGGGPYEQYF. For the CDR3, the DNA is TGTGCCAGCAGCGCCCGGACGGGCGGGGGACCCTACGAGCAGTACTTC.

The chain has TRBV29-1 and TRBJ2-7, with a weak D call TRBD1 (6 bases). Germline CDR1 and CDR2: SQVTM and ANQGSEA. The CDR3 has 13 amino acids. V dropped 4 bases and J dropped 3 bases, with 13 bases sitting between them. The CDR3 coding sequence is TGCAGCGTTGGGTCTGGACAGAACTACGAGCAGTACTTC. This sequence encodes CSVGSGQNYEQYF.

The V and J genes are TRBV30 and TRBJ1-6, with D possibly TRBD1 on 6 matching bases. The V end lost 4 bases, the J end lost 6 bases, and 16 bases lay between the germline ends. The length of the CDR3 is 15 residues. Per the germline V gene, CDR1 is GTSNPN and CDR2 is SVGIG (reference sequence). CDR3 coding DNA: TGTGCCTGGACCCCATTAACAGGGAGTAATTCACCCCTCCACTTT. It codes for CAWTPLTGSNSPLHF. The variable domain in full, completed from reference TRBV30 and TRBJ1-6, reads SQTIHQWPATLVQPVGSPLSLECTVEGTSNPNLYWYRQAAGRGLQLLFYSVGIGQISSEVPQNLSASRPQDRQFILSSKKLLLSDSGFYLCAWTPLTGSNSPLHFGNGTRLTVT.

This sequence joins TRBV5-1 and TRBJ2-2; 7 bases map to TRBD1. The CDR3 sequence is 15 residues long. V trimming: 7 bases; J trimming: 6 bases; junction bases outside the gene matches: 12. Germline CDR1 reads SGHRS; CDR2 reads YFSETQ. The CDR3 nucleotides are TGCGCCAGCGGCCCAATGACAGGGCCGGCCGGGGAGCTGTTTTTT. Its translation: CASGPMTGPAGELFF.

The rearrangement links TRBV7-3 to TRBJ1-2; unclear D gene. Trimming removed 2 bases from V and 6 bases from J, with 13 bases in between. Germline-derived CDR1 and CDR2 are SGHTA and FQGTGA. The CDR3 contains 14 residues. In DNA, the CDR3 is TGTGCCAGCAGCTTAGGTGTTGGGAGTCATGGCTACACCTTC. Its protein product is CASSLGVGSHGYTF. Full variable domain (outside the CDR3, taken from reference TRBV7-3 and TRBJ1-2): GAGVSQTPSNKVTEKGKYVELRCDPISGHTALYWYRQSLGQGPEFLIYFQGTGAADDSGLPNDRFFAVRPEGSVSTLKIQRTERGDSAVYLCASSLGVGSHGYTFGSGTRLTVV.

This chain joins TRBV6-1 and TRBJ1-2; 7 bases are a match to TRBD1. With V trimmed by 2 bases and J by 5 bases, 5 bases remained unmatched. The CDR3 totals 14 residues. CDR1 MNHNS and CDR2 SASEGT come from the germline V gene. The CDR3 sequence is CASSERGQSYGYTF. The CDR3 DNA reads as TGTGCCAGCAGTGAAAGGGGACAGTCGTATGGCTACACCTTC.

In its sample, this clone was seen a few times. V and J are TRBV4-1 and TRBJ1-5; 9 nucleotides agree with TRBD1. Germline V lookup: CDR1 MGHRA, CDR2 YSYEKL. CDR3 size: 18 residues. V was pared by 0 bases and J by 5 bases, with 11 bases of the junction left unmatched. The CDR3 DNA reads TGCGCCAGCAGCCAAGATATCTGGCTGGACAGGGGAGATCAGCCCCAGCATTTT. Translating gives CASSQDIWLDRGDQPQHF.

Details on this clone: This same CDR3 is encoded by further DNA sequences in the sample. The chain couples TRBV2 to TRBJ1-5, with 10 bases lining up with TRBD1. V shed 6 bases, J shed 1 base, and the junction held 3 bases outside the gene matches. Germline values: CDR1 SNHLY, CDR2 FYNNEI. The CDR3 is made up of 15 amino acids. The CDR3: CASRRQGASNQPQHF. In DNA form, the CDR3 reads TGTGCCAGCAGACGACAGGGGGCAAGCAATCAGCCCCAGCATTTT.

This clone was detected once. CDR3 sequence reads: CASSLVRVDEQFF. The CDR3 DNA reads TGTGCCAGCAGCTTAGTGAGGGTGGATGAGCAGTTCTTC. The rearrangement links TRBV7-2 to TRBJ2-1; D perhaps matches TRBD2 (5 bases). CDR1 is SGHTA and CDR2 is FQGNSA in the germline V gene. Deletions cut 1 base from V and 8 bases from J, with 9 bases between. CDR3 length equals 13 residues. Full variable domain (outside the CDR3, taken from reference TRBV7-2 and TRBJ2-1): GAGVSQSPSNKVTEKGKDVELRCDPISGHTALYWYRQSLGQGLEFLIYFQGNSAPDKSGLPSDRFSAERTGGSVSTLTIQRTQQEDSAVYLCASSLVRVDEQFFGPGTRLTVL.

The genes are TRBV6-5 and TRBJ2-1; 7 bases are shared with TRBD1. The germline CDR1 and CDR2 sequences are MNHEY and SVGAGI. V lost 6 bases and J lost 8; bases outside the gene matches: 7. The CDR3 loop spans 13 amino acids. CDR3 sequence reads: CASSRQGRYEQFF. The CDR3 DNA sequence: TGTGCCAGCAGCCGACAGGGTAGATATGAGCAGTTCTTC.

The J gene is TRBJ2-1, the V gene TRBV27, with 10 positions matching TRBD2. The CDR3 has 14 amino acids. Germline V gene sequence: CDR1 MNHEY, CDR2 SMNVEV (reference sequence). The V gene end was trimmed by 2 bases and the J gene end by 5 bases; junction bases not matched to a gene: 0. CDR3 in amino acids: CASSLGLADNEQFF. In nucleotides, the CDR3 is TGTGCCAGCAGTTTAGGACTAGCGGACAATGAGCAGTTCTTC.

This clone came up once. The chain couples TRBV10-3 to TRBJ1-2, with 10 bases identical to TRBD1. The CDR3 has 17 residues. The J segment lost 8 bases and the V segment lost 3 bases, leaving 15 bases of the junction unmatched. Germline V CDR1 and CDR2: ENHRY, SYGVKD. Here the CDR3 reads CAISEPAGTGAHLGYTF. Written as DNA, the CDR3 is TGTGCCATCAGTGAACCCGCCGGGACAGGGGCCCATTTGGGCTACACCTTC.

The chain carries TRBV10-3 and TRBJ1-1; 8 positions match TRBD1. This CDR3 has 13 residues. Germline V lookup: CDR1 ENHRY, CDR2 SYGVKD. With V trimmed by 10 bases and J by 1 base, 5 bases remained unmatched. CDR3 DNA sequence: TGTGCCACCTGGGGGACAGGGAACACTGAAGCTTTCTTT. Amino acid sequence: CATWGTGNTEAFF.